At least ten counts were recorded for the clone carrying this T cell receptor beta chain. What it binds is unknown. The data are from a study of T cell repertoires in cytomegalovirus infection. The wider study: A matching HLA type, together with CMV infection, was signaled by public TCR beta signatures. Points from the study as a whole: Carriage of CMV together with the relevant HLA was identifiable through cumulative public TCR beta family frequency.

A single record per CDR3 protein comes from TCRdb applying MiXCR to the reads. The sample includes 250,000 or so distinct CDR3 sequences, 15% to 20% of them seen just once. The sample was CD8+ T cells from PBMCs. This sequence originates from a human donor in good health (CMV status not recorded). Some clones in this sample may be carry-over from other donors' samples.

In DNA form, the CDR3 reads TGTGCCAGCAGTTCCACGACGTTTTGGGAAAAACTGTTTTTT. As protein: CASSSTTFWEKLFF. The chain carries TRBV7-9 and TRBJ1-4; D not resolved. The CDR3 sequence is 14 residues long. The V gene's germline CDR1 is SEHNR and CDR2 FQNEAQ (reference sequence). V gave up 6 bases and J gave up 8 bases, with 16 bases separating them.